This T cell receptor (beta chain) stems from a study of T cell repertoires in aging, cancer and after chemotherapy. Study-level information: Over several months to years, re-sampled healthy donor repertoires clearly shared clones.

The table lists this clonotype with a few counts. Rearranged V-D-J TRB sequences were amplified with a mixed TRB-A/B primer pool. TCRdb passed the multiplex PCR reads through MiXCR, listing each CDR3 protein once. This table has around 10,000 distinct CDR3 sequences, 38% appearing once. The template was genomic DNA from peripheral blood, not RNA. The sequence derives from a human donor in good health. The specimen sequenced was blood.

The CDR3 DNA follows: TGTGCCAGCAGCCCGGCAGGGGTCACCGGGGAGCTGTTTTTT. Its protein is CASSPAGVTGELFF. The chain is built from TRBV5-5 and TRBJ2-2; D is possibly TRBD1 (6 bases). Germline-derived CDR1 and CDR2 are SGHKS and YYEKEE (reference sequence). V shed 4 bases and J shed 4 bases, with 11 bases lying between them. The CDR3 is made up of 14 amino acids.